Given below is one T cell receptor beta chain in context. The antigen is undetermined. This entry belongs to a study of spatial heterogeneity in lung cancer. Across the study: Each unique TCR and UMI combination was seen more than ten times on average in raw reads. Study-level results: There were more appearances of ubiquitous expanded tumor TCRs in blood at resection than at follow-up.

With 0 bases removed from V and 1 base from J, the gap between germline ends came to 7 bases. Germline CDR1 KGHSH, CDR2 LQKENI. The CDR3 consists of 14 residues. TCR cDNA molecules each carried a unique molecular identifier. TCRdb itself ran the 5' RACE reads through MiXCR, one entry per CDR3 protein. The sample has 90,000 to 95,000 distinct CDR3 sequences, 12% seen once; the top ten hold about 41%. Time point here: sample taken at primary tumor resection. Unsorted whole RNA samples from tumor, nontumor lung or frozen PBMC were sequenced. The chain employs TRBV18 and TRBJ2-7; no firm D call. This sequence originates from a male donor with early-stage non-small cell lung cancer. The sequenced sample was PBMCs, obtained at surgery. For the CDR3, the DNA is TGTGCCAGCTCACCACCGGGCCGATCCTACGAGCAGTACTTC. It yields the protein CASSPPGRSYEQYF. Together with reference TRBV18 and TRBJ2-7, the CDR3 gives the full variable domain: NAGVMQNPRHLVRRRGQEARLRCSPMKGHSHVYWYRQLPEEGLKFMVYLQKENIIDESGMPKERFSAEFPKEGPSILRIQQVVRGDSAAYFCASSPPGRSYEQYFGPGTRLTVT.